The T cell receptor (beta chain) described here comes from a study of control samples from healthy donors and cancer patients (dated by TCRdb to the early 2020s). This clone has a single count. This clone's antigen is unknown. No much larger clonotype is one base removed from it; base qualities were not supplied. The method was the immunoSEQ multiplex PCR assay. This immuneACCESS table, as held by TCRdb, lists in-frame sequences with V and J called but not all clones. Of the missing ones, under half trace to an unresolved V gene in checked studies; the others have no known cause. For this sample the table gives roughly 160,000 clones, of which about 90% were detected only once. The ten largest account for approximately 4.9% of the sample. Between the V and J ends, shortened by 6 bases and 2 bases respectively, the junction contains 13 bases. The CDR3 spans 14 residues, from the cysteine through the phenylalanine. The retained sequence is limited to the CDR3, 42 bases, with the frame set at the first base. The CDR1 and CDR2 encoded by the germline V gene are SGHDT and YYEEEE.

Material: blood. The source of this sequence is a woman younger than 45 in good health. This sequence uses TRBV5-6 and TRBJ2-3; a tentative D match to TRBD1 spans 6 bases. At the DNA level, the sequence is TGTGCCAGCACACAGGGTTACCTCACAGATACGCAGTATTTT. The translation is CASTQGYLTDTQYF.